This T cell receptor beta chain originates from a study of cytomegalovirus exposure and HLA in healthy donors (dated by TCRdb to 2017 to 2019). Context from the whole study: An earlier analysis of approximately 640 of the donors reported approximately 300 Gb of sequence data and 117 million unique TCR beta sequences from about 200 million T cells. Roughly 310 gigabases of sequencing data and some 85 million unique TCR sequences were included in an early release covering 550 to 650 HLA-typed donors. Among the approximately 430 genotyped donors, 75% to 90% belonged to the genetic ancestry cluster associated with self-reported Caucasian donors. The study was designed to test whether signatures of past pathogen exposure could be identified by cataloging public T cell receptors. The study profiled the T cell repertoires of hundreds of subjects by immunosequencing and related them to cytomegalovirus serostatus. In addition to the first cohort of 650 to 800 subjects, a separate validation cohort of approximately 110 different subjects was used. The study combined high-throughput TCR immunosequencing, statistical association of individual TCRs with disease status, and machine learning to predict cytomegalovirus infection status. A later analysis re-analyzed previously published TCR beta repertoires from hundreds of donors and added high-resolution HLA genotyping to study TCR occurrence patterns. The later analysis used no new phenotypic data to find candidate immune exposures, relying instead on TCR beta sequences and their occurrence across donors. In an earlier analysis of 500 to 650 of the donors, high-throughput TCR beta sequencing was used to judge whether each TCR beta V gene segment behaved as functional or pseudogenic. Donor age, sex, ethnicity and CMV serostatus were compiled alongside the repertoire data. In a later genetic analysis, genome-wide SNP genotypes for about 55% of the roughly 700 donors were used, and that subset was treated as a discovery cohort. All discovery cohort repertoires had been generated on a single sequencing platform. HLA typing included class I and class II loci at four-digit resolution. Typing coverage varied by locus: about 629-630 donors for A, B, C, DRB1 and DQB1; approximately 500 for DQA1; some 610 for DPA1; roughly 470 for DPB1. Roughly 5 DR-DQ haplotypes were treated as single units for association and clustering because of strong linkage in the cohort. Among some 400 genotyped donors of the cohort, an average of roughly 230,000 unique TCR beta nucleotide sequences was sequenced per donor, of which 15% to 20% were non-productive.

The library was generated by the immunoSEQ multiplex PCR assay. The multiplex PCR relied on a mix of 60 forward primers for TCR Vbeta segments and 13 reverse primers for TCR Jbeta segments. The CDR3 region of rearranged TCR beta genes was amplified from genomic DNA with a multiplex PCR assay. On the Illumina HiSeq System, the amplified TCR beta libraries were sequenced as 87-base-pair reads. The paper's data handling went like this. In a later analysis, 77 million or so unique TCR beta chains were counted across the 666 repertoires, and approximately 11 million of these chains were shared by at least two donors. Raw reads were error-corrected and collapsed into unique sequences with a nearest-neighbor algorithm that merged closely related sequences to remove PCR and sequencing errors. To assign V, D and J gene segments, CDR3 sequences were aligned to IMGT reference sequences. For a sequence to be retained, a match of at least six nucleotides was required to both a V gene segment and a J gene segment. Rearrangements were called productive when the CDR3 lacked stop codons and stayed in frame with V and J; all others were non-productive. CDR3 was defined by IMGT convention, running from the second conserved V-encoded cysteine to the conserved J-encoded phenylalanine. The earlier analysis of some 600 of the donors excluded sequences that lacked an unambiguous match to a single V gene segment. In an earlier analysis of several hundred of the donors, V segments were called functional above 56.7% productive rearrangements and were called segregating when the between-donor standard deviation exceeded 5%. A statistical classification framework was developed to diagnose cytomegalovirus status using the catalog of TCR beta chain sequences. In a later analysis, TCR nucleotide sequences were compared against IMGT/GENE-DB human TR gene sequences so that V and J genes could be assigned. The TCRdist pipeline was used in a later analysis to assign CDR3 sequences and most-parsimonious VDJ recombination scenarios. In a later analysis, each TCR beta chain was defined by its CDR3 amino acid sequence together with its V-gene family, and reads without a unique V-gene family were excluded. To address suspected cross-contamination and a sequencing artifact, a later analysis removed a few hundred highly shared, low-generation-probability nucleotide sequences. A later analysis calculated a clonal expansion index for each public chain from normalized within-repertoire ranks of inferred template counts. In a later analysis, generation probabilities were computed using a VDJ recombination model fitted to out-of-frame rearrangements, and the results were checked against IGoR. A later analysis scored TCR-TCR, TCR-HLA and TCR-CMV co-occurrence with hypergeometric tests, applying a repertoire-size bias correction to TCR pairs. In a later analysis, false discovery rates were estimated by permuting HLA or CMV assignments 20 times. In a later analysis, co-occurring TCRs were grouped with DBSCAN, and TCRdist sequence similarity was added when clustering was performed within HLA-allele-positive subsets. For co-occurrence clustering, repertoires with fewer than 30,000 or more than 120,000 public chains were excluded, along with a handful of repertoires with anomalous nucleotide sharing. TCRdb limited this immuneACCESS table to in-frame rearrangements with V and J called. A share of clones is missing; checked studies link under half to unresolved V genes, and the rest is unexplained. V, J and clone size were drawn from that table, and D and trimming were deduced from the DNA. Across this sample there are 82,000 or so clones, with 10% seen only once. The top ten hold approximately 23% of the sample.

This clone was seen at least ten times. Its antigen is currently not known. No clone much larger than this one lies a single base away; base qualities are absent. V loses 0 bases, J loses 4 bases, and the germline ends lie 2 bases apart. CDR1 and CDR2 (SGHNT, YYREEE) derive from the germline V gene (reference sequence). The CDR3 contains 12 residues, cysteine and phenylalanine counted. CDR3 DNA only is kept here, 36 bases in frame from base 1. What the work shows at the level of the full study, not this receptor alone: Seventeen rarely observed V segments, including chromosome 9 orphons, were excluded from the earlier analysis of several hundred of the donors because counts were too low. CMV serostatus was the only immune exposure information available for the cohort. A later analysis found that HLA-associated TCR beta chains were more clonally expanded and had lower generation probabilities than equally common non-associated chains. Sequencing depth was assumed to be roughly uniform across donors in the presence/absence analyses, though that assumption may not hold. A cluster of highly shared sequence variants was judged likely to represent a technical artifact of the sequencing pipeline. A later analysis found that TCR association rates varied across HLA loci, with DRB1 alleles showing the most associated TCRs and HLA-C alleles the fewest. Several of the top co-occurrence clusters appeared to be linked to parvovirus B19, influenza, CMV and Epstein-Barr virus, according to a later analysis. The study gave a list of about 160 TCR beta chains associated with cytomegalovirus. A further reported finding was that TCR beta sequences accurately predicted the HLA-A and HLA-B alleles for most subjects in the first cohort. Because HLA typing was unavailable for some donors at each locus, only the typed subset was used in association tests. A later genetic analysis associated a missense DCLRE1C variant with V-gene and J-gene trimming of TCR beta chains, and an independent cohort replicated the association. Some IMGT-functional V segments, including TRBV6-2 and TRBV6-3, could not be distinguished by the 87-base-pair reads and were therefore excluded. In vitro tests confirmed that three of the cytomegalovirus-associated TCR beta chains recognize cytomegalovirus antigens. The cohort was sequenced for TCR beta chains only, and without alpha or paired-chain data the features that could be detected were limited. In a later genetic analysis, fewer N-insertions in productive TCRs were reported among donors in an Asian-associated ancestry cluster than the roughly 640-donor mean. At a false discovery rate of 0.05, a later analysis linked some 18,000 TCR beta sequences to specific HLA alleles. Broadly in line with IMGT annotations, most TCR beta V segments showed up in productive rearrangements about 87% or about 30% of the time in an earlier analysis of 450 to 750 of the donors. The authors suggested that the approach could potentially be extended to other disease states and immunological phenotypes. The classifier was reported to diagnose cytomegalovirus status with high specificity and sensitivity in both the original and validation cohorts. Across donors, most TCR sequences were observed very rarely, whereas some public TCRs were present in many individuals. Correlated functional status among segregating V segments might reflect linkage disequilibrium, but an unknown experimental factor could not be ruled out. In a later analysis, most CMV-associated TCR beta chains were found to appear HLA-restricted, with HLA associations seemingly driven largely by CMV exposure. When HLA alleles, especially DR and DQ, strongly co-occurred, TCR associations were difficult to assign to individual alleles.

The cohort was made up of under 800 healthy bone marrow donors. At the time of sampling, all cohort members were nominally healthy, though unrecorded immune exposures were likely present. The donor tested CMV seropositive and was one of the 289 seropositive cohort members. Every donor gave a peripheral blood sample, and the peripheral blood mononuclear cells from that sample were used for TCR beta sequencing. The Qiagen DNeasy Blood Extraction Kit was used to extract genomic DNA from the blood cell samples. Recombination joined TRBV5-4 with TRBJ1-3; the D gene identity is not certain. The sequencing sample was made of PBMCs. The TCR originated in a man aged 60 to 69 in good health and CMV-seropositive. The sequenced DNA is TGTGCCAGCAGCTTGGCGGGAAACACCATATATTTT. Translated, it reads CASSLAGNTIYF.